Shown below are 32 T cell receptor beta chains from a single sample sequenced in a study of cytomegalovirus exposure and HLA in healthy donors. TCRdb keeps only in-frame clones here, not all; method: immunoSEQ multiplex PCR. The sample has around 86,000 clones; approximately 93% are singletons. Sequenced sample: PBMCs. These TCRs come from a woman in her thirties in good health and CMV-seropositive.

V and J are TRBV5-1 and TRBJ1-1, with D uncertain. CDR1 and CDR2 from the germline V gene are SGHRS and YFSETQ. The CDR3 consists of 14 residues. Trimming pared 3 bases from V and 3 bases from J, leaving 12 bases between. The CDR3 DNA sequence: TGCGCCAGCAGCTCCATCGCCTCGGACACTGAAGCTTTCTTT. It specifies CASSSIASDTEAFF.

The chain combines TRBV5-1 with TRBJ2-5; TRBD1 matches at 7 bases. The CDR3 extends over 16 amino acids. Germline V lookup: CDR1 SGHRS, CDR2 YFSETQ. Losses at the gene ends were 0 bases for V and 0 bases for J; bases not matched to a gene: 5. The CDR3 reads CASSLGDSTYQETQYF. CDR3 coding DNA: TGCGCCAGCAGCTTGGGGGACAGCACGTACCAAGAGACCCAGTACTTC.

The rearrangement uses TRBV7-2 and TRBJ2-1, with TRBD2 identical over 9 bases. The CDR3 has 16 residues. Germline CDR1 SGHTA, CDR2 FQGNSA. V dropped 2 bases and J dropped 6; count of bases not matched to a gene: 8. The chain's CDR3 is CASSLSRASGANEQFF. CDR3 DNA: TGTGCCAGCAGCTTATCTAGGGCTAGCGGGGCCAATGAGCAGTTCTTC.

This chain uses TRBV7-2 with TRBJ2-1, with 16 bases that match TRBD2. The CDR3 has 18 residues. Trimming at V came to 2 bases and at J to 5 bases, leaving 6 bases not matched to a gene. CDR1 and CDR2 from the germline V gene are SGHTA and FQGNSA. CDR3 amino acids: CASSLWGLAGGGHNEQFF. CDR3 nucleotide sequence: TGTGCCAGCAGCTTATGGGGACTAGCGGGAGGGGGCCACAATGAGCAGTTCTTC.

CDR3 DNA: TGTGCCAGCAGCTTAGGGACAGGGGCGTCACATAGCAATCAGCCCCAGCATTTT. It specifies CASSLGTGASHSNQPQHF. This chain joins TRBV7-8 and TRBJ1-5, with 9 bases matching TRBD1. Trimming removed 1 base from V and 0 bases from J; junction bases left unmatched: 7. The CDR3 contains 18 residues. Germline V gene data show CDR1 as SGHVS and CDR2 as FQNEAQ.

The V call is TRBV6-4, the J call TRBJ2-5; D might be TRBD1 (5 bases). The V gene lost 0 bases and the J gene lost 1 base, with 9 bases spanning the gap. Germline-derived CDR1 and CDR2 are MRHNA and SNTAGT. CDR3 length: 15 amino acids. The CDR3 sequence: CASSDSAGPQETQYF. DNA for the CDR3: TGTGCCAGCAGTGACTCGGCAGGGCCCCAAGAGACCCAGTACTTC.

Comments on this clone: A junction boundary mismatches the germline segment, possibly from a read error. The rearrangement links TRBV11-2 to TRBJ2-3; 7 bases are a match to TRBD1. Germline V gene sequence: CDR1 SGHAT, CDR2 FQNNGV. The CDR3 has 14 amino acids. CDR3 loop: CASSFRQGTDTQYF. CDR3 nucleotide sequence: TGTGCCAGCAGCTTTAGACAGGGCACGGATACGCAGTATTTT.

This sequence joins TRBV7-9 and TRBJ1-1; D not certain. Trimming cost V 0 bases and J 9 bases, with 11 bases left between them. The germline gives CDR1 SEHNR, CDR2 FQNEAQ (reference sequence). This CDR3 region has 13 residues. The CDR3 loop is CASSLASTEKAFF. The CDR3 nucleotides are TGTGCCAGCAGCTTAGCCTCAACAGAGAAAGCTTTCTTT.

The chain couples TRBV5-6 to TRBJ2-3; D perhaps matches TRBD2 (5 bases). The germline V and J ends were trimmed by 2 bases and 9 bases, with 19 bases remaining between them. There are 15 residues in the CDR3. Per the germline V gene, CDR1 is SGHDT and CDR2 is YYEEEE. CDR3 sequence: CASSLSPTAPGTQYF. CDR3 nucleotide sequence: TGTGCCAGCAGCTTATCTCCCACCGCACCGGGGACGCAGTATTTT. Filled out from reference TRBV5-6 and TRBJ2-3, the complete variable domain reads DAGVTQSPTHLIKTRGQQVTLRCSPKSGHDTVSWYQQALGQGPQFIFQYYEEEERQRGNFPDRFSGHQFPNYSSELNVNALLLGDSALYLCASSLSPTAPGTQYFGPGTRLTVL.

The chain's CDR3 is CASSQGLAGNTGELFF. CDR3 DNA sequence: TGTGCCAGTAGTCAAGGGCTAGCGGGGAACACCGGGGAGCTGTTTTTT. V is TRBV19 and J is TRBJ2-2; TRBD2 aligns across 8 bases. The CDR3 runs 16 residues. CDR1 and CDR2 from the germline V gene are LNHDA and SQIVND (reference sequence). The V and J ends lost 5 bases and 1 base, in that order; junction bases with no gene match: 6.

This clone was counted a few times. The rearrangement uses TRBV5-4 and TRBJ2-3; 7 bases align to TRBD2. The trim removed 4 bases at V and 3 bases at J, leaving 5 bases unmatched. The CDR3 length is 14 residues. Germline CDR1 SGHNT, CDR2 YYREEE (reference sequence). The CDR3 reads CASSGRVGTDTQYF. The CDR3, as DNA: TGTGCCAGCAGCGGGAGGGTGGGGACAGATACGCAGTATTTT.

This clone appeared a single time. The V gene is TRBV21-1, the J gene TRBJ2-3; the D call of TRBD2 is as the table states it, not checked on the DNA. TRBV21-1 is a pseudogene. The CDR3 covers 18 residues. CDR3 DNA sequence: TGTGCCAGCAGCAAAGTCGTGCCTAGCGGGGGTGGGCCAGATACGCAGTATTTT. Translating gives CASSKVVPSGGGPDTQYF.

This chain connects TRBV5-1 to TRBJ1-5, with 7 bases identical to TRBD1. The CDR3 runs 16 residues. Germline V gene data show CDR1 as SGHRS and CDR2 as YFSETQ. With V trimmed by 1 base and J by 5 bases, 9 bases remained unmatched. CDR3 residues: CASSLTPGGTYQPQHF. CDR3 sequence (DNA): TGCGCCAGCAGCTTGACGCCAGGGGGTACCTATCAGCCCCAGCATTTT.

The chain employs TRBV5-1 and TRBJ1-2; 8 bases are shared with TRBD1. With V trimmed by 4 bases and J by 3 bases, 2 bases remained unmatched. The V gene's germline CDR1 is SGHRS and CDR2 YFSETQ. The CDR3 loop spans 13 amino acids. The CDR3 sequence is CASSEDRDYGYTF. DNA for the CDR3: TGCGCCAGCAGCGAGGACAGGGACTATGGCTACACCTTC.

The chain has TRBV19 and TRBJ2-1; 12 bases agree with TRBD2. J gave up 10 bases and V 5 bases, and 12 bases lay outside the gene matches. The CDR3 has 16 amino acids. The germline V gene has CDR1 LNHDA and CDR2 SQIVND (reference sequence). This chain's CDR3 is CASSVWTSGAPVEQFF. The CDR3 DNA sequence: TGTGCCAGTAGTGTCTGGACTAGCGGGGCCCCGGTGGAGCAGTTCTTC.

The CDR3, as DNA: TGCGCCAGCAGAATCAGGACTAGCGACACAGATACGCAGTATTTT. Its translation is CASRIRTSDTDTQYF. This rearrangement joins TRBV5-1 to TRBJ2-3, with 9 bases identical to TRBD2. The CDR3 consists of 15 residues. Germline lookup yields CDR1 SGHRS and CDR2 YFSETQ. With 5 bases clipped from V and 2 bases from J, the junction kept 6 bases outside the gene matches.

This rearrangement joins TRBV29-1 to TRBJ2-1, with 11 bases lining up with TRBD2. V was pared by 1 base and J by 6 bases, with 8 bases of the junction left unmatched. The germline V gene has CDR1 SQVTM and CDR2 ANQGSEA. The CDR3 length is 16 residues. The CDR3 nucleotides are TGCAGCGTTGAAGCAGCTAGCGGGAGGCCAGGCAATGAGCAGTTCTTC. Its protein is CSVEAASGRPGNEQFF.

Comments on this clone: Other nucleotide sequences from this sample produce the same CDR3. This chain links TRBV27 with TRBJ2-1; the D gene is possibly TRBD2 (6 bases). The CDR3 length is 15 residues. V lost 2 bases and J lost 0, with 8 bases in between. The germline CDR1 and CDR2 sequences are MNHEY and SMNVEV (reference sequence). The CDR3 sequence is CASSLRGSSYNEQFF. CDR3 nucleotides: TGTGCCAGCAGTTTACGGGGGAGCTCCTACAATGAGCAGTTCTTC.

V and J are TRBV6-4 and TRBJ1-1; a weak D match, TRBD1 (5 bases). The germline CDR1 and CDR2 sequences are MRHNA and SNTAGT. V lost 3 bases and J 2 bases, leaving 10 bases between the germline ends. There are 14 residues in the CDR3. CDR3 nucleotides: TGTGCCAGCAGTGAATCAGGGAAAAACACTGAAGCTTTCTTT. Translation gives CASSESGKNTEAFF.

CDR3 nucleotides: TGTGCCAGCATAGGGGCTAGCGGGAGTGGCACAGATACGCAGTATTTT. Its protein product is CASIGASGSGTDTQYF. The chain links TRBV2 to TRBJ2-3; 10 bases fit TRBD2. V trimming: 7 bases; J trimming: 1 base; junction bases outside the gene matches: 8. From germline, CDR1 is SNHLY and CDR2 FYNNEI. The CDR3 loop spans 16 amino acids.

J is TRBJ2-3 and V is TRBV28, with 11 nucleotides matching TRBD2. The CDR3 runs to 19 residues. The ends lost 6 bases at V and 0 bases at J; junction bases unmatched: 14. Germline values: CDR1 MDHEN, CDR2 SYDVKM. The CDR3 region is CASSLIGLAGTSSTDTQYF. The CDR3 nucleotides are TGTGCCAGCAGCCTAATTGGACTAGCGGGTACCTCTAGCACAGATACGCAGTATTTT.

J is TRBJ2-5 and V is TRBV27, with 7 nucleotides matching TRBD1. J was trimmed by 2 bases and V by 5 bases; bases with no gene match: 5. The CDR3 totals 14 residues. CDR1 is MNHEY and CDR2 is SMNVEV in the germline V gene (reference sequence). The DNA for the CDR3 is TGTGCCAGCAGTACCAGACAGGGACAAGAGACCCAGTACTTC. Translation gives CASSTRQGQETQYF.

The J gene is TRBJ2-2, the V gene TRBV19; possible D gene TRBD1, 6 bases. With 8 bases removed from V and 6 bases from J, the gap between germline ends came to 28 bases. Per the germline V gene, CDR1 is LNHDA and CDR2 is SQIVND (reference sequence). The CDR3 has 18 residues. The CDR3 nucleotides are TGTGCCAGTGGTACACGAAAACAGGGAACGGTCGGTTCCGGGGAGCTGTTTTTT. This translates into CASGTRKQGTVGSGELFF. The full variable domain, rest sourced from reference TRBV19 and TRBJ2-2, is DGGITQSPKYLFRKEGQNVTLSCEQNLNHDAMYWYRQDPGQGLRLIYYSQIVNDFQKGDIAEGYSVSREKKESFPLTVTSAQKNPTAFYLCASGTRKQGTVGSGELFFGEGSRLTVL.

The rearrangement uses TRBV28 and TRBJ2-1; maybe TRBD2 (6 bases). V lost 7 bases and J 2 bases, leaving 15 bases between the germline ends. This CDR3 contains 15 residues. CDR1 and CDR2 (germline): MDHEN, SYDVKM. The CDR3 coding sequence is TGTGCCAGCAACCCCTTCGGGGGAACCTACAATGAGCAGTTCTTC. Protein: CASNPFGGTYNEQFF.

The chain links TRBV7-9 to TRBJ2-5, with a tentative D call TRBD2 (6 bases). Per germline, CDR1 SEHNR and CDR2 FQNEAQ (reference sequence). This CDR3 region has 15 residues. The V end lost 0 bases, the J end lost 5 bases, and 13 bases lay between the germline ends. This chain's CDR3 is CASSLAASAGETQYF. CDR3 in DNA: TGTGCCAGCAGCTTAGCGGCTAGCGCAGGGGAGACCCAGTACTTC.

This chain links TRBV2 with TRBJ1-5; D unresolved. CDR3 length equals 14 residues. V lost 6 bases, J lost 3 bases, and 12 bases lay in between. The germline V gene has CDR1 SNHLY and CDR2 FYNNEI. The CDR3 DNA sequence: TGTGCCAGCAGGGGCGGACGGGACAATCAGCCCCAGCATTTT. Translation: CASRGGRDNQPQHF.

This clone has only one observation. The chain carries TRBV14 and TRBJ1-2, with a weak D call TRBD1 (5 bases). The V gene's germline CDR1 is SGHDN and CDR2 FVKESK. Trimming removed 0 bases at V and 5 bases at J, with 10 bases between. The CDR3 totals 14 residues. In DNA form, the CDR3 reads TGTGCCAGCAGCCAAGACTTGGGGCCGTATGGCTACACCTTC. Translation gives CASSQDLGPYGYTF.

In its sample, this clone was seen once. CDR3 DNA sequence: TGCGCCAGCAGCTTGGGAGCTCTAGCGGGAGAGAACACCGGGGAGCTGTTTTTT. It translates to CASSLGALAGENTGELFF. The chain employs TRBV5-1 and TRBJ2-2; 10 bases align to TRBD2. V gave up 0 bases and J gave up 1 base; unmatched junction bases: 6. This CDR3 spans 18 amino acids. CDR1 is SGHRS and CDR2 is YFSETQ in the germline V gene. The full variable domain, rest sourced from reference TRBV5-1 and TRBJ2-2, is KAGVTQTPRYLIKTRGQQVTLSCSPISGHRSVSWYQQTPGQGLQFLFEYFSETQRNKGNFPGRFSGRQFSNSRSEMNVSTLELGDSALYLCASSLGALAGENTGELFFGEGSRLTVL.

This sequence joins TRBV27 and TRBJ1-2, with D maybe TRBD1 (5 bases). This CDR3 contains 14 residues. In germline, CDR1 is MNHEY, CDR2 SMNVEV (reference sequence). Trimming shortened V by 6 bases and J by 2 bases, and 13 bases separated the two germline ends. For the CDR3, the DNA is TGTGCCAGCAGATCTCAGGGAACCAACTATGGCTACACCTTC. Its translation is CASRSQGTNYGYTF.

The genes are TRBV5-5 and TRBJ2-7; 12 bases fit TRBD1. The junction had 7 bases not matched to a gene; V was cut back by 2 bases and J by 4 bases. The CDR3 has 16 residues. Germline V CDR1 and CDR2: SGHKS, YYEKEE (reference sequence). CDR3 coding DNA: TGTGCCAGCAGCTTCGTTGTGGGACAGGGGGCGTACGAGCAGTACTTC. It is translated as CASSFVVGQGAYEQYF.

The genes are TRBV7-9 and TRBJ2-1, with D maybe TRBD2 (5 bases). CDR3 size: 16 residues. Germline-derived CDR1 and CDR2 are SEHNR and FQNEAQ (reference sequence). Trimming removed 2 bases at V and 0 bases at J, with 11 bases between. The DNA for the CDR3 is TGTGCCAGCAGCTTACTTTTAGGGAGCTCCTACAATGAGCAGTTCTTC. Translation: CASSLLLGSSYNEQFF.

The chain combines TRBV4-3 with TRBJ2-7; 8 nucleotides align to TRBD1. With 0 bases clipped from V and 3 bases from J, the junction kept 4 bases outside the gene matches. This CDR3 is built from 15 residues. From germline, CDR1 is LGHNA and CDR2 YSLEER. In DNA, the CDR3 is TGCGCCAGCAGCCAAGAAGGGACAGGAGGCTACGAGCAGTACTTC. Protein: CASSQEGTGGYEQYF.